A single sample gave rise to the 27 T cell receptor beta chains below, sequenced in a study of blood T cells in healthy people across ages. Through a sample-barcoded 5' primer and a J-beta primer mix, a second PCR was run for roughly 6 to 12 cycles. Each CDR3 protein gets one entry after TCRdb re-called the 5' RACE reads with MiXCR. The table has roughly 2 million distinct CDR3 sequences, around half seen once. The sequencing sample was made of blood. These TCRs come from a woman in her thirties or forties in good health.

This chain connects TRBV28 to TRBJ2-6; 9 bases match TRBD2. With V trimmed by 2 bases and J by 0 bases, 5 bases remained unmatched. Germline values: CDR1 MDHEN, CDR2 SYDVKM. CDR3 length equals 18 residues. CDR3 protein: CASSLGSGGISGANVLTF. The CDR3 DNA is TGTGCCAGCAGTTTAGGGAGCGGGGGGATCTCTGGGGCCAACGTCCTGACTTTC.

This clonotype turned up a few times. The rearrangement joins TRBV20-1 to TRBJ2-5; D unresolved. Germline values: CDR1 DFQATT, CDR2 SNEGSKA (reference sequence). CDR3 length: 13 amino acids. Trimming removed 1 base from V and 5 bases from J, with 11 bases in between. The CDR3 DNA reads as TGCAGTGCTAGAGTCCAGGTGGGGGAGACCCAGTACTTC. Translating gives CSARVQVGETQYF.

The chain links TRBV6-1 to TRBJ2-4; D may match TRBD1 or TRBD2 (5 bases each). V was shortened by 7 bases and J by 0 bases, with 13 bases between the two germline ends. CDR3 length equals 15 residues. CDR1 and CDR2 from the germline V gene are MNHNS and SASEGT. Here the CDR3 DNA reads TGTGCCAGCATTTTCCCGGGGCTAGCCAAAAACATTCAGTACTTC. Protein product: CASIFPGLAKNIQYF.

The table lists this clonotype with a few counts. The V and J genes are TRBV6-5 and TRBJ2-3; the D gene is possibly TRBD2 (5 bases). V was clipped by 2 bases and J by 2 bases, with 14 bases between them. Germline V gives CDR1 MNHEY, CDR2 SVGAGI. This CDR3 spans 16 amino acids. The CDR3 protein is CASSYGADLHTDTQYF. CDR3 in DNA: TGTGCCAGCAGTTACGGAGCGGACCTACACACAGATACGCAGTATTTT.

This clonotype was counted between two and nine times. The rearrangement joins TRBV12-3 or TRBV12-4 to TRBJ2-1; 11 nucleotides agree with TRBD2. CDR3 length: 17 amino acids. V was clipped by 4 bases and J by 3 bases; unmatched bases: 8. CDR3 residues: CASSSSGLAEIYNEQFF. CDR3 DNA sequence: TGTGCCAGCAGTTCATCGGGACTAGCGGAGATCTACAATGAGCAGTTCTTC.

V and J are TRBV20-1 and TRBJ1-4; D might be TRBD1 (6 bases). This CDR3 is built from 11 residues. V lost 3 bases to trimming and J lost 8 bases, with 7 bases between them. Germline loops: CDR1 DFQATT, CDR2 SNEGSKA (reference sequence). CDR3 nucleotide sequence: TGCAGTGCTAGGGACAGCGAAAAACTGTTTTTT. This codes for CSARDSEKLFF.

V is TRBV6-5 and J is TRBJ2-7; tentatively, D is TRBD1 or TRBD2 (6 bases each). Per the germline V gene, CDR1 is MNHEY and CDR2 is SVGAGI. The CDR3 is 18 residues long. V lost 0 bases to trimming and J lost 7 bases, with 25 bases between them. CDR3 residues: CASSYSGGGTHSYNEQYF. The DNA of the CDR3 is TGTGCCAGCAGTTACTCAGGCGGCGGGACACACTCCTACAATGAGCAGTACTTC.

The chain recombines TRBV6-1 with TRBJ2-7, with 7 bases fitting TRBD1. CDR3 length: 15 residues. Germline-derived CDR1 and CDR2 are MNHNS and SASEGT. Trimming at V came to 3 bases and at J to 2 bases, leaving 7 bases not matched to a gene. CDR3 in DNA: TGTGCCAGCAGTGACCCGGACAGGTTGGCCTACGAGCAGTACTTC. Residues: CASSDPDRLAYEQYF.

This clonotype was seen a handful of times. The J gene is TRBJ2-5, the V gene TRBV13; 8 nucleotides match TRBD2. The CDR3 has 16 residues. Unmatched junction bases numbered 7, after V lost 4 bases and J lost 0 bases. Germline loops: CDR1 PRHDT, CDR2 FYEKMQ (reference sequence). CDR3 in amino acids: CASSSTGTRDQETQYF. In DNA, the CDR3 is TGTGCCAGCAGCTCTACCGGGACTAGAGACCAAGAGACCCAGTACTTC.

This clonotype was seen just once. The chain couples TRBV6-5 to TRBJ2-7; 12 bases match TRBD2. The CDR3 loop spans 15 amino acids. Germline V gene sequence: CDR1 MNHEY, CDR2 SVGAGI. Trimming cost V 5 bases and J 3 bases; bases outside gene matches: 5. CDR3 in amino acids: CASSRLAGGFYEQYF. CDR3 nucleotides: TGTGCCAGCAGTCGGCTAGCGGGAGGGTTCTACGAGCAGTACTTC.

The rearrangement links TRBV20-1 to TRBJ2-1; 7 bases line up with TRBD2. The junction had 9 bases not matched to a gene; V was cut back by 6 bases and J by 10 bases. Germline loops: CDR1 DFQATT, CDR2 SNEGSKA (reference sequence). The CDR3 runs 12 residues. In DNA, the CDR3 is TGCAGTGCGGCAGGGAGGGCGCCGGAGCAGTTCTTC. This translates into CSAAGRAPEQFF.

The rearrangement joins TRBV7-3 to TRBJ1-6, with D unclear. Germline assignment: CDR1 SGHTA and CDR2 FQGTGA. CDR3 length equals 14 residues. Trimming shortened V by 1 base and J by 6 bases, and 7 bases separated the two germline ends. The CDR3 loop reads CASSLNSINSPLHF. CDR3 nucleotides: TGTGCCAGCAGCTTAAACAGTATTAATTCACCCCTCCACTTT.

The chain couples TRBV12-3 or TRBV12-4 to TRBJ1-2; no clear D gene. The CDR3 loop spans 13 amino acids. V was cut by 6 bases and J by 2 bases, with 10 bases left in between. The CDR3 DNA reads as TGTGCCAGCAGGCCGACGGTAAACTATGGCTACACCTTC. Its translation is CASRPTVNYGYTF.

This chain uses TRBV6-2 or TRBV6-3 with TRBJ2-7, with no clear D. The last part of the DNA fits TRBJ2-5 better; the J call may be wrong. Germline CDR1 reads MNHEY; CDR2 reads SVGEGT. This CDR3 is 15 amino acids long. The CDR3 DNA reads as TGTGCCAGCAGTTATTCGGGCCTCATGGGGGAGACCCAGTACTTC. This sequence encodes CASSYSGLMGETQYF.

This clonotype was detected only once. The chain carries TRBV14 and TRBJ2-5, with D perhaps being TRBD1 or TRBD2 (5 bases each). Germline V gives CDR1 SGHDN, CDR2 FVKESK. The CDR3 spans 16 residues. The ends were cut back, 2 bases at V and 5 bases at J, with 18 bases in the middle. Here the CDR3 DNA reads TGTGCCAGCAGCCAACCCGTAGTTCGGGGCAGGGAGACCCAGTACTTC. Encoded protein: CASSQPVVRGRETQYF.

The CDR3 sequence is CSARVPSGATDTQYF. As DNA, the CDR3 is TGCAGTGCTAGAGTTCCTAGCGGGGCGACAGATACGCAGTATTTT. The J gene is TRBJ2-3, the V gene TRBV20-1; 9 bases map to TRBD2. This CDR3 has 15 residues. Germline trimming cut 1 base from V and 3 bases from J; bases unmatched to any gene: 5. Germline lookup yields CDR1 DFQATT and CDR2 SNEGSKA (reference sequence).

V usage is TRBV6-1 and J usage is TRBJ1-1; the D gene is possibly TRBD1 (5 bases). Trimming took 7 bases from V and 4 from J, leaving 19 bases between them. The CDR3 sequence is 15 residues long. Per the germline V gene, CDR1 is MNHNS and CDR2 is SASEGT. CDR3 bases: TGTGCCAGCATCGCTGGCGGGGCAGGGACCACTGAAGCTTTCTTT. This sequence encodes CASIAGGAGTTEAFF.

The chain combines TRBV29-1 with TRBJ2-5; D is unclear. CDR3 size: 13 residues. Trimming stripped 4 bases from V and 5 bases from J, with 14 bases between. Germline V gives CDR1 SQVTM, CDR2 ANQGSEA. CDR3 DNA: TGCAGCGTTGCCCGGGCCTCTCGGGAGACCCAGTACTTC. Protein product: CSVARASRETQYF.

As concerns this clonotype: A much larger clone sits a single nucleotide away, making a read error possible. The gene calls are TRBV25-1 and TRBJ1-6, with D unclear. Germline CDR1 is MGHDK and CDR2 is SYGVNS. This CDR3 is built from 14 residues. The ends were cut back, 7 bases at V and 2 bases at J, with 9 bases in the middle. The CDR3, as DNA: TGTGCCAGCAATACACCGACCTATAATTCACCCCTCCACTTT. Translating it yields CASNTPTYNSPLHF.

The chain joins TRBV4-2 to TRBJ2-3; 10 bases fit TRBD2. Germline CDR1 LGHNA, CDR2 YNFKEQ. The CDR3 extends over 20 amino acids. Trimming removed 1 base from V and 1 base from J; junction bases left unmatched: 14. The CDR3 region has the DNA TGTGCCAGCAGCCAAGCGGTGCTAGCGGGGGACGATAATCGCACAGATACGCAGTATTTT. It codes for CASSQAVLAGDDNRTDTQYF.

This chain links TRBV6-5 with TRBJ2-1; the D gene is possibly TRBD1 (6 bases). The V gene's germline CDR1 is MNHEY and CDR2 SVGAGI. This CDR3 region has 16 residues. The germline V and J ends were trimmed by 7 bases and 6 bases, with 22 bases remaining between them. The CDR3: CASTPEGGRAGNEQFF. In DNA, the CDR3 is TGTGCCAGCACTCCCGAAGGGGGTCGCGCGGGCAATGAGCAGTTCTTC.

The chain recombines TRBV25-1 with TRBJ1-2, with D unclear. Trimming left V 4 bases short and J 4 bases short, with 25 bases between. From germline, CDR1 is MGHDK and CDR2 SYGVNS. The CDR3 sequence is 18 residues long. The CDR3 sequence is CASSAYRGPPQGIYGYTF. DNA of the CDR3: TGTGCCAGCAGTGCCTATCGTGGACCACCGCAAGGGATCTATGGCTACACCTTC.

The V call is TRBV29-1, the J call TRBJ2-1, with no clear D. Germline V gene lookup returns CDR1 SQVTM and CDR2 ANQGSEA. The CDR3 runs to 12 residues. V gave up 0 bases and J gave up 15 bases, with 15 bases separating them. The CDR3 DNA reads as TGCAGCGTTGAAGATCAGGAGAGACAACTGTTCTTC. This translates into CSVEDQERQLFF.

V usage is TRBV6-1 and J usage is TRBJ2-5, with 7 bases aligning to TRBD2. Trimming removed 5 bases from V and 5 bases from J; junction bases left unmatched: 11. The CDR3 extends over 15 amino acids. Germline-derived CDR1 and CDR2 are MNHNS and SASEGT. The CDR3 protein is CASSRLAMGPETQYF. In DNA, the CDR3 is TGTGCCAGCAGTAGACTAGCCATGGGGCCCGAGACCCAGTACTTC.

In this sample, this clonotype turned up a few times. The chain is built from TRBV4-1 and TRBJ1-4; no definite D call. The CDR3 covers 14 residues. V was clipped by 4 bases and J by 4 bases, with 10 bases between them. Germline CDR1 reads MGHRA; CDR2 reads YSYEKL. The chain's CDR3 is CASSPGPINEKLFF. CDR3 bases: TGCGCCAGCAGCCCCGGACCGATTAATGAAAAACTGTTTTTT.

The genes are TRBV10-3 and TRBJ2-2, with D tentatively TRBD1 (5 bases). The CDR3 has 16 amino acids. CDR1 is ENHRY, CDR2 SYGVKD, per germline. Trimming shortened V by 10 bases and J by 0 bases, and 18 bases separated the two germline ends. The CDR3 sequence: CATRVRVPPNTGELFF. The DNA of the CDR3 is TGTGCCACCAGGGTCAGGGTTCCGCCGAACACCGGGGAGCTGTTTTTT.

This chain links TRBV7-6 with TRBJ1-2; TRBD1 is a possible D gene (6 bases). CDR3 length: 14 residues. CDR1 SGHVS and CDR2 FNYEAQ come from the germline V gene. Trimming shortened V by 0 bases and J by 10 bases, and 15 bases separated the two germline ends. CDR3 sequence reads: CASSLAAARGDYTF. As DNA, the CDR3 is TGTGCCAGCAGCTTAGCGGCAGCCAGGGGAGACTACACCTTC.